This record concerns one T cell receptor (beta chain) sequence. What was amplified from RNA transcripts were TCR beta CDR3 regions. A first-round RT-PCR of the TCR CDR3 used the HTBI primer set. TCRdb independently ran MiXCR on the multiplex PCR reads; one entry per CDR3 protein. The sample lists approximately 610,000 distinct CDR3 sequences, around 17% occurring once. CDR1 and CDR2 from the germline V gene are SGHTA and FQGNSA. The V and J ends lost 6 bases and 3 bases respectively, with 17 bases between them. CDR3 length: 15 residues. This sample was taken from a study of T cells in Graves' hyperthyroidism and ophthalmopathy.

What was sequenced was blood. This sequence was found in a woman aged 18-29 years with Graves' hyperthyroidism. The chain couples TRBV7-2 to TRBJ1-2, with D maybe TRBD1 (6 bases). The CDR3 DNA follows: TGTGCCAGCAGTTATCCCGGGGGGCAGTACTATGGCTACACCTTC. Its translation: CASSYPGGQYYGYTF.